This T cell receptor beta chain was documented in a study of T cells after somatic rescue of genetic block. Measured with immunoSEQ multiplex PCR; TCRdb has only the in-frame clones, and not every one. The sample lists 45,000 to 70,000 clones; approximately 96% were seen once. Material: peripheral blood mononuclear cells (PBMCs). The sequence derives from a child under two years old.

CDR3 nucleotides: TGCAGTGCCCGGACTCATACGCAGTATTTT. Protein: CSARTHTQYF. The chain combines TRBV20-1 with TRBJ2-3; D possibly corresponds to TRBD2 (5 bases). CDR3 length equals 10 residues. CDR1 is DFQATT, CDR2 SNEGSKA, per germline (reference sequence). Trimming left V 6 bases short and J 7 bases short, with 8 bases between.